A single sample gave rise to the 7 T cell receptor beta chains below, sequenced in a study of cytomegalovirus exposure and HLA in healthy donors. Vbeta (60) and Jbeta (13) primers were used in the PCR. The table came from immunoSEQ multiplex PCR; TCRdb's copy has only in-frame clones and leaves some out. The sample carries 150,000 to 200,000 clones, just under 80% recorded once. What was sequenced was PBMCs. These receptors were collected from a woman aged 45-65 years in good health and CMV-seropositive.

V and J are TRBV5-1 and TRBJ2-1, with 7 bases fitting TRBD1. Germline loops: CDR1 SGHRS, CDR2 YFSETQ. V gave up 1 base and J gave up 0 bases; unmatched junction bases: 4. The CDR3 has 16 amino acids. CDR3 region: CASSLMTGSSYNEQFF. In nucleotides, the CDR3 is TGCGCCAGCAGCTTGATGACAGGGAGCTCCTACAATGAGCAGTTCTTC.

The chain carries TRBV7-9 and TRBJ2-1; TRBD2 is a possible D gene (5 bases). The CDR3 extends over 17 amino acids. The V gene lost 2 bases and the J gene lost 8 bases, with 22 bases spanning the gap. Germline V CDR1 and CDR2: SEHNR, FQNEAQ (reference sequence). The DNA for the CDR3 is TGTGCCAGCAGCTTATTTGGTCTGATGGAGGTTGTCGATGAGCAGTTCTTC. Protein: CASSLFGLMEVVDEQFF.

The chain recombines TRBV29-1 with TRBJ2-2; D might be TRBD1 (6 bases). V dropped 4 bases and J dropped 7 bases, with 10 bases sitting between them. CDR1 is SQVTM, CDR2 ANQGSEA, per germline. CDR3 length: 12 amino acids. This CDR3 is CSVGQAVGELFF. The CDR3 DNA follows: TGCAGCGTTGGACAGGCGGTCGGGGAGCTGTTTTTT.

The CDR3 protein is CASSIYSGGMADTQYF. The CDR3 nucleotides are TGTGCCAGCAGCATCTATAGCGGGGGGATGGCAGATACGCAGTATTTT. The genes are TRBV9 and TRBJ2-3, with TRBD2 matching over 10 bases. Germline loops: CDR1 SGDLS, CDR2 YYNGEE. Losses at the gene ends were 4 bases for V and 4 bases for J; bases not matched to a gene: 9. The CDR3 has 16 amino acids.

CDR3 residues: CSVIHRDGGSEKLFF. The CDR3 DNA follows: TGCAGCGTTATCCACAGGGATGGTGGTAGTGAAAAACTGTTTTTT. This chain joins TRBV29-1 and TRBJ1-4, with a tentative D call TRBD1 (6 bases). Trimming shortened V by 5 bases and J by 7 bases, and 20 bases separated the two germline ends. Germline CDR1 is SQVTM and CDR2 is ANQGSEA. The CDR3 contains 15 residues.

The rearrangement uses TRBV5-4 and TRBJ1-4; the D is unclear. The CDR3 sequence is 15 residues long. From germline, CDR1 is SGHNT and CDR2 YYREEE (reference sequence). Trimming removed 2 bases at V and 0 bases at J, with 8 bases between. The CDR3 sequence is CASSLDLATNEKLFF. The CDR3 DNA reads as TGTGCCAGCAGCTTAGATTTAGCAACTAATGAAAAACTGTTTTTT.

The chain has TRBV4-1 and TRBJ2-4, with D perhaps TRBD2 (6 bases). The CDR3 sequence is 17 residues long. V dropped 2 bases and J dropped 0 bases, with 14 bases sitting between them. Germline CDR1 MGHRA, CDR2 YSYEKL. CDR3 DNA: TGCGCCAGCAGCCAATACGGGACTCCTTTAGCCAAAAACATTCAGTACTTC. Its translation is CASSQYGTPLAKNIQYF.